The 27 T cell receptor beta chains below were found in one sample sequenced in a study of shared clonotypes between healthy human individuals. Using immunoSEQ multiplex PCR, the repertoire was profiled, and TCRdb retains in-frame clones only, with some absent. This table has millions of clones, more than 80% appearing once. The sequenced sample was naive CD4+ T cells sorted from blood. The sample's subset: CD45RA+ positively selected. Source of these receptors: a man aged 18 to 29 in good health.

This clone was detected a few times. The chain's CDR3 is CASSRLQDSPLHF. In nucleotides, the CDR3 is TGTGCCAGCAGCCGATTACAGGATTCACCCCTCCACTTT. The chain is built from TRBV9 and TRBJ1-6, with D tentatively TRBD1 (5 bases). Germline loops: CDR1 SGDLS, CDR2 YYNGEE. The ends were cut back, 4 bases at V and 8 bases at J, with 10 bases in the middle. The CDR3 has 13 amino acids.

This chain uses TRBV2 with TRBJ2-4; 8 bases fit TRBD1. Germline CDR1 is SNHLY and CDR2 is FYNNEI. Germline trimming cut 5 bases from V and 0 bases from J; bases unmatched to any gene: 6. The CDR3 has 16 amino acids. In DNA form, the CDR3 reads TGTGCCAGCAGTCCACAGGGGGGTTTAGCCAAAAACATTCAGTACTTC. It encodes CASSPQGGLAKNIQYF.

As regards this clone: The sample contains more than one DNA sequence encoding this CDR3. This sequence joins TRBV6-5 and TRBJ2-7; D remains ambiguous. CDR1 MNHEY and CDR2 SVGAGI come from the germline V gene. The CDR3 loop spans 12 amino acids. V was cut by 5 bases and J by 0 bases, with 5 bases left in between. CDR3 DNA: TGTGCCAGCAGTAGGGACTCCTACGAGCAGTACTTC. Translation gives CASSRDSYEQYF.

This clone has a single count. This sequence joins TRBV29-1 and TRBJ2-3; 9 nucleotides match TRBD2. Trimming took 5 bases from V and 0 from J; bases not matched to a gene: 0. This CDR3 is 13 amino acids long. Germline V gene data show CDR1 as SQVTM and CDR2 as ANQGSEA. The CDR3 bases are TGCAGCGTTAGCGGGAGGAGCACAGATACGCAGTATTTT. It yields the protein CSVSGRSTDTQYF.

The chain links TRBV5-6 to TRBJ2-1; D gene unclear. CDR3 length equals 18 residues. V gave up 2 bases and J gave up 0 bases, with 18 bases separating them. Germline CDR1 and CDR2: SGHDT and YYEEEE. The CDR3 is CASSLHSINYNSYNEQFF. In DNA form, the CDR3 reads TGTGCCAGCAGCTTACACAGTATTAACTACAACTCCTACAATGAGCAGTTCTTC.

The V and J genes are TRBV18 and TRBJ2-7; a weak D match, TRBD1 (5 bases). The V end was cut by 2 bases, the J end by 6 bases, with 20 bases between. This CDR3 is built from 16 residues. Germline values: CDR1 KGHSH, CDR2 LQKENI. The CDR3 reads CASSPSSGLVQGEQYF. Here the CDR3 DNA reads TGTGCCAGCTCACCATCGTCAGGGCTAGTCCAGGGCGAGCAGTACTTC.

Comments on this clone: Other DNA sequences of this sample code for an identical CDR3. The chain has TRBV18 and TRBJ1-5; D perhaps matches TRBD1 (6 bases). CDR3 length equals 14 residues. V was cut by 6 bases and J by 4 bases, with 13 bases left in between. Germline V gene data show CDR1 as KGHSH and CDR2 as LQKENI. The CDR3 region has the DNA TGTGCCAGCTCCCCTGGACAGCAAAATCAGCCCCAGCATTTT. Translation gives CASSPGQQNQPQHF.

The chain recombines TRBV19 with TRBJ1-5, with D tentatively TRBD1 (5 bases). Germline CDR1 LNHDA, CDR2 SQIVND (reference sequence). The CDR3 has 15 residues. The V gene lost 8 bases and the J gene lost 3 bases, with 17 bases spanning the gap. This chain's CDR3 is CASLLGQGTNQPQHF. As DNA, the CDR3 is TGTGCCAGTCTACTCGGCCAAGGGACCAATCAGCCCCAGCATTTT.

The chain joins TRBV25-1 to TRBJ2-1; D possibly uses TRBD1 or TRBD2 (5 bases each). The V and J ends lost 8 bases and 8 bases respectively, with 16 bases between them. CDR1 and CDR2 from the germline V gene are MGHDK and SYGVNS. This CDR3 is 13 amino acids long. CDR3 sequence reads: CASRWGSVDEQFF. The CDR3 coding sequence is TGTGCCAGCCGTTGGGGGTCGGTCGATGAGCAGTTCTTC.

The chain combines TRBV7-9 with TRBJ1-2; no definite D call. The CDR3 extends over 16 amino acids. Germline V gene lookup returns CDR1 SEHNR and CDR2 FQNEAQ (reference sequence). Trimming removed 0 bases at V and 2 bases at J, with 13 bases between. As DNA, the CDR3 is TGTGCCAGCAGCTTAGCCCCTTCCCGGCGAAACTATGGCTACACCTTC. It encodes CASSLAPSRRNYGYTF.

V is TRBV2 and J is TRBJ1-2, with D tentatively TRBD1 (5 bases). The ends were cut back, 9 bases at V and 3 bases at J, with 8 bases in the middle. The length of the CDR3 is 11 residues. Germline CDR1 and CDR2: SNHLY and FYNNEI. The CDR3 reads CARTTDYGYTF. The CDR3 nucleotides are TGTGCCAGGACGACAGACTATGGCTACACCTTC.

In the case of this clone: The sample has other DNA sequences that encode this CDR3 too. The genes are TRBV5-1 and TRBJ2-7; 8 bases are a match to TRBD1. Germline trimming cut 2 bases from V and 2 bases from J; bases unmatched to any gene: 3. CDR3 size: 14 residues. The germline gives CDR1 SGHRS, CDR2 YFSETQ. The CDR3 bases are TGCGCCAGCAGCTTATCAGGGGGCACCTACGAGCAGTACTTC. It is translated as CASSLSGGTYEQYF.

The chain employs TRBV5-6 and TRBJ1-4; D is unclear. V was cut by 5 bases and J by 2 bases, with 7 bases left in between. The CDR3 sequence is 13 residues long. Germline V lookup: CDR1 SGHDT, CDR2 YYEEEE. The CDR3 sequence: CASSQLTNEKLFF. CDR3 DNA: TGTGCCAGCAGTCAGTTGACTAATGAAAAACTGTTTTTT.

The chain links TRBV29-1 to TRBJ2-7; a possible D gene is TRBD1 (6 bases). Germline values: CDR1 SQVTM, CDR2 ANQGSEA. The V end was cut by 4 bases, the J end by 3 bases, with 10 bases between. This CDR3 spans 12 amino acids. Here the CDR3 reads CSVGRGIYEQYF. CDR3 sequence (DNA): TGCAGCGTTGGCAGGGGAATCTACGAGCAGTACTTC.

V is TRBV6-1 and J is TRBJ2-2; no clear D gene. The CDR3 length is 12 residues. The germline V gene encodes CDR1 MNHNS and CDR2 SASEGT. V was shortened by 7 bases and J by 2 bases, with 5 bases between the two germline ends. DNA for the CDR3: TGTGCCAGCATTCGAAACACCGGGGAGCTGTTTTTT. This sequence encodes CASIRNTGELFF.

This chain joins TRBV14 and TRBJ1-1; TRBD1 is a possible D gene (5 bases). The CDR3 covers 18 residues. Germline V gene lookup returns CDR1 SGHDN and CDR2 FVKESK. V was pared by 1 base and J by 2 bases, with 20 bases between. Here the CDR3 reads CASSQAIGEAGPNTEAFF. The CDR3 DNA reads as TGTGCCAGCAGCCAAGCTATTGGGGAGGCAGGGCCCAACACTGAAGCTTTCTTT.

The chain recombines TRBV6-6 with TRBJ2-7; D may match TRBD1 or TRBD2 (6 bases each). The germline V and J ends were trimmed by 5 bases and 11 bases, with 19 bases remaining between them. CDR1 is MNHNY, CDR2 SVGAGI, per germline (reference sequence). The CDR3 spans 13 residues. CDR3: CASSEGFGGGEYF. CDR3 DNA sequence: TGTGCCAGCAGTGAGGGCTTTGGAGGGGGAGAGTACTTC.

V usage is TRBV9 and J usage is TRBJ1-1, with D perhaps TRBD1 (6 bases). The length of the CDR3 is 16 residues. In germline, CDR1 is SGDLS, CDR2 YYNGEE. The V end was cut by 1 base, the J end by 5 bases, with 18 bases between. Here the CDR3 reads CASSVTSTGPGTEAFF. CDR3 DNA: TGTGCCAGCAGCGTAACTTCGACAGGCCCGGGGACTGAAGCTTTCTTT.

The chain employs TRBV7-3 and TRBJ2-5; tentatively, D is TRBD2 (5 bases). The CDR3 is 13 amino acids. V was pared by 5 bases and J by 5 bases, with 12 bases between. Germline V gives CDR1 SGHTA, CDR2 FQGTGA. Here the CDR3 reads CASSNEGRETQYF. The CDR3 DNA is TGTGCCAGCAGCAATGAGGGCCGCGAGACCCAGTACTTC.

This clone has only a few counts. The chain couples TRBV19 to TRBJ1-5; 8 bases agree with TRBD1. Germline trimming cut 3 bases from V and 6 bases from J; bases unmatched to any gene: 7. The CDR3 runs to 15 residues. In germline, CDR1 is LNHDA, CDR2 SQIVND (reference sequence). CDR3 protein: CASSISGGAFQPQHF. The CDR3 nucleotides are TGTGCCAGTAGTATTTCAGGGGGCGCTTTTCAGCCCCAGCATTTT.

This chain links TRBV4-1 with TRBJ2-3; D might be TRBD2 (5 bases). Germline V CDR1 and CDR2: MGHRA, YSYEKL. Between the trimmed V and J ends, which lost 0 bases and 10 bases, there was a span of 11 bases. This CDR3 is built from 13 residues. The CDR3 sequence is CASSQETPGAQYF. CDR3 in DNA: TGCGCCAGCAGCCAAGAGACCCCCGGGGCGCAGTATTTT.

The J gene is TRBJ2-3, the V gene TRBV6-1; no firm D call. The CDR3 consists of 12 residues. Germline loops: CDR1 MNHNS, CDR2 SASEGT. Trimming removed 6 bases at V and 9 bases at J, with 13 bases between. The CDR3 bases are TGTGCCAGCAGCTTATTCGTAGAAACGCAGTATTTT. It translates to CASSLFVETQYF.

With regard to this clone: This specimen includes other DNA sequences encoding the same CDR3. This chain joins TRBV4-1 and TRBJ2-2, with 7 bases that match TRBD2. This CDR3 is built from 15 residues. V lost 1 base, J lost 1 base, and 0 bases stayed unmatched. In germline, CDR1 is MGHRA, CDR2 YSYEKL. The CDR3: CASSQAGGNTGELFF. The CDR3 DNA reads TGCGCCAGCAGCCAAGCGGGGGGGAACACCGGGGAGCTGTTTTTT.

This chain joins TRBV19 and TRBJ2-3, with D perhaps being TRBD1 or TRBD2 (5 bases each). The CDR3 is 13 residues long. CDR1 and CDR2 from the germline V gene are LNHDA and SQIVND (reference sequence). Trimming removed 1 base from V and 6 bases from J, with 8 bases in between. DNA for the CDR3: TGTGCCAGTAGTATAGGGTGGGGGGATACGCAGTATTTT. It codes for CASSIGWGDTQYF.

The chain carries TRBV29-1 and TRBJ1-1, with D possibly TRBD1 on 5 matching bases. Trimming removed 4 bases from V and 1 base from J, with 10 bases in between. This CDR3 is 13 amino acids long. Germline assignment: CDR1 SQVTM and CDR2 ANQGSEA. CDR3 sequence reads: CSVAPGRNTEAFF. Here the CDR3 DNA reads TGCAGCGTTGCTCCGGGACGGAACACTGAAGCTTTCTTT.

The chain has TRBV27 and TRBJ2-1; D gene ambiguous. Per germline, CDR1 MNHEY and CDR2 SMNVEV (reference sequence). The V gene lost 6 bases and the J gene lost 8 bases, with 11 bases spanning the gap. This CDR3 is 12 amino acids long. CDR3 loop: CASRASGYEQFF. In DNA form, the CDR3 reads TGTGCCAGCAGGGCTTCTGGGTATGAGCAGTTCTTC.

This clone was counted a few times. This rearrangement joins TRBV6-5 to TRBJ1-2, with a possible D match to TRBD1 (5 bases). Trimming pared 4 bases from V and 3 bases from J, leaving 12 bases between. CDR1 and CDR2 from the germline V gene are MNHEY and SVGAGI. The CDR3 sequence is 14 residues long. CDR3 sequence reads: CASSSTGTDYGYTF. CDR3 DNA: TGTGCCAGCAGTTCCACAGGTACCGACTATGGCTACACCTTC.